One sample yielded the 26 T cell receptor beta chains listed below, sequenced in a study of cytomegalovirus exposure and HLA in healthy donors. In the PCR, 60 Vbeta and 13 Jbeta primers were used. Using immunoSEQ multiplex PCR, the repertoire was profiled, and TCRdb retains in-frame clones only, with some absent. The sample includes about 94,000 clones, approximately 66% of them seen just once. Sequencing was done on a sample of PBMCs. Every receptor here comes from a man aged 30-40 years in good health and CMV-seronegative.

This chain uses TRBV5-1 with TRBJ2-5, with a possible D match to TRBD1 (5 bases). This CDR3 region has 16 residues. Trimming cost V 0 bases and J 5 bases, with 17 bases left between them. CDR1 is SGHRS and CDR2 is YFSETQ in the germline V gene. The CDR3 coding sequence is TGCGCCAGCAGCTTGGGTGGGGCAGCTAGAAGGGAGACCCAGTACTTC. Translation: CASSLGGAARRETQYF. Supplemented by reference TRBV5-1 and TRBJ2-5, the full variable domain reads KAGVTQTPRYLIKTRGQQVTLSCSPISGHRSVSWYQQTPGQGLQFLFEYFSETQRNKGNFPGRFSGRQFSNSRSEMNVSTLELGDSALYLCASSLGGAARRETQYFGPGTRLLVL.

The rearrangement joins TRBV7-6 to TRBJ1-1, with D possibly TRBD1 on 5 matching bases. Per the germline V gene, CDR1 is SGHVS and CDR2 is FNYEAQ. The CDR3 has 18 residues. V shed 4 bases and J shed 2 bases, with 23 bases lying between them. The chain's CDR3 is CASSYSWTPTLSNTEAFF. Here the CDR3 DNA reads TGTGCCAGCAGCTATAGTTGGACACCTACCCTATCAAACACTGAAGCTTTCTTT.

V and J are TRBV4-1 and TRBJ2-6; weak D call: TRBD2 (6 bases). Between the trimmed V and J ends, which lost 0 bases and 0 bases, there was a span of 21 bases. Germline V gene sequence: CDR1 MGHRA, CDR2 YSYEKL. CDR3 length: 21 amino acids. CDR3 coding DNA: TGCGCCAGCAGCCAAGACCGCGGGACGGAAATCCCCCTCTCTGGGGCCAACGTCCTGACTTTC. Translation: CASSQDRGTEIPLSGANVLTF.

The rearrangement links TRBV6-4 to TRBJ2-2; the match to TRBD2 covers 7 bases. V lost 2 bases and J lost 5; bases outside the gene matches: 5. Germline V gives CDR1 MRHNA, CDR2 SNTAGT. The CDR3 consists of 15 residues. DNA of the CDR3: TGTGCCAGCAGTGACCCTATAGCGGGTACCGGGGAGCTGTTTTTT. This sequence encodes CASSDPIAGTGELFF.

This clone was counted between two and nine times. This rearrangement joins TRBV27 to TRBJ2-1; possibly TRBD1 for D (6 bases). Deletions cut 6 bases from V and 4 bases from J, with 7 bases between. This CDR3 spans 12 amino acids. The germline V gene encodes CDR1 MNHEY and CDR2 SMNVEV (reference sequence). The CDR3 coding sequence is TGTGCCAGCAGAGGGGGTTACAATGAGCAGTTCTTC. Its protein product is CASRGGYNEQFF.

The chain recombines TRBV11-3 with TRBJ2-1; possible D gene TRBD2, 5 bases. The germline V and J ends were trimmed by 1 base and 8 bases, with 9 bases remaining between them. The germline gives CDR1 SGHNT, CDR2 YENEEA. This CDR3 spans 13 amino acids. The CDR3 sequence: CASSLALAYEQFF. CDR3 DNA sequence: TGTGCCAGCAGCTTAGCCCTAGCATATGAGCAGTTCTTC.

This clone was counted a few times. V is TRBV7-6 and J is TRBJ2-6; no clear D. The germline V gene encodes CDR1 SGHVS and CDR2 FNYEAQ. This CDR3 is built from 18 residues. The V gene lost 1 base and the J gene lost 1 base, with 14 bases spanning the gap. Here the CDR3 DNA reads TGTGCCAGCAGCTTAGTGTCAGTCGCCGGGTCTGGGGCCAACGTCCTGACTTTC. Its translation is CASSLVSVAGSGANVLTF.

The chain couples TRBV21-1 to TRBJ1-1; the D call of TRBD1 is as the table states it, not checked on the DNA. TRBV21-1 is designated a pseudogene. The length of the CDR3 is 16 residues. DNA of the CDR3: TGTGCCAGCAGCAGCGACAGGGTTGGCATGAACACTGAAGCTTTCTTT. It encodes CASSSDRVGMNTEAFF.

CDR3 sequence reads: CAISESGQGLYEQYF. The CDR3 DNA sequence: TGTGCCATCAGTGAGTCAGGCCAGGGCCTTTACGAGCAGTACTTC. The chain carries TRBV10-3 and TRBJ2-7; maybe TRBD1 (5 bases). V was clipped by 0 bases and J by 4 bases, with 13 bases between them. Germline loops: CDR1 ENHRY, CDR2 SYGVKD. The CDR3 consists of 15 residues.

This sequence joins TRBV5-4 and TRBJ2-2; 10 nucleotides line up with TRBD2. The ends lost 4 bases at V and 7 bases at J; junction bases unmatched: 10. Per germline, CDR1 SGHNT and CDR2 YYREEE (reference sequence). The CDR3 extends over 16 amino acids. CDR3 in DNA: TGTGCCAGCAGCGACGCCACTAGCGGGAACGGCGGGGAGCTGTTTTTT. Translation gives CASSDATSGNGGELFF.

This clone has just a few counts. V gene TRBV27 combines with J gene TRBJ2-2; 13 positions match TRBD2. CDR1 MNHEY and CDR2 SMNVEV come from the germline V gene (reference sequence). V shed 4 bases and J 7 bases; nucleotides not matched to a gene: 3. The CDR3 spans 15 residues. The chain's CDR3 is CASSSRLAGGGELFF. The CDR3 DNA follows: TGTGCCAGCAGTTCCCGACTAGCGGGGGGCGGGGAGCTGTTTTTT.

The chain has TRBV5-4 and TRBJ2-5; 10 positions match TRBD2. This CDR3 has 17 amino acids. The germline gives CDR1 SGHNT, CDR2 YYREEE (reference sequence). Trimming cost V 4 bases and J 4 bases; bases outside gene matches: 13. CDR3 residues: CASSTSAGGPPGETQYF. The CDR3 DNA reads TGTGCCAGCAGCACCTCAGCGGGAGGGCCCCCGGGAGAGACCCAGTACTTC. The full variable domain, completed using reference TRBV5-4 and TRBJ2-5, is ETGVTQSPTHLIKTRGQQVTLRCSSQSGHNTVSWYQQALGQGPQFIFQYYREEENGRGNFPPRFSGLQFPNYSSELNVNALELDDSALYLCASSTSAGGPPGETQYFGPGTRLLVL.

The V call is TRBV19, the J call TRBJ2-2; 12 nucleotides line up with TRBD2. Germline CDR1 reads LNHDA; CDR2 reads SQIVND (reference sequence). The ends lost 4 bases at V and 6 bases at J; junction bases unmatched: 9. CDR3 length equals 17 residues. This CDR3 is CASSSLAGGPSSGELFF. CDR3 DNA: TGTGCCAGTAGTAGCCTAGCGGGAGGGCCTTCGTCCGGGGAGCTGTTTTTT.

In DNA, the CDR3 is TGTGCCAGCAGCGCCGGGACTAGCACAGATACGCAGTATTTT. It specifies CASSAGTSTDTQYF. The chain is built from TRBV4-2 and TRBJ2-3; the D gene is possibly TRBD2 (6 bases). The germline V gene encodes CDR1 LGHNA and CDR2 YNFKEQ. The length of the CDR3 is 14 residues. The germline V and J ends were trimmed by 5 bases and 0 bases, with 9 bases remaining between them.

This chain connects TRBV19 to TRBJ1-1; D not certain. Germline V gene lookup returns CDR1 LNHDA and CDR2 SQIVND (reference sequence). The V and J ends lost 4 bases and 7 bases respectively, with 10 bases between them. The length of the CDR3 is 12 residues. This chain's CDR3 is CASSTLIDEAFF. The DNA for the CDR3 is TGTGCCAGTAGTACTCTAATCGATGAAGCTTTCTTT.

This chain joins TRBV30 and TRBJ2-1, with 10 positions matching TRBD2. Germline V gene sequence: CDR1 GTSNPN, CDR2 SVGIG (reference sequence). V dropped 3 bases and J dropped 6; count of bases not matched to a gene: 8. CDR3 length: 15 amino acids. The CDR3 sequence: CAWRASGRASNEQFF. The CDR3 DNA sequence: TGTGCCTGGAGGGCCAGCGGGAGGGCTTCCAATGAGCAGTTCTTC. Full variable domain (missing parts from reference TRBV30 and TRBJ2-1): SQTIHQWPATLVQPVGSPLSLECTVEGTSNPNLYWYRQAAGRGLQLLFYSVGIGQISSEVPQNLSASRPQDRQFILSSKKLLLSDSGFYLCAWRASGRASNEQFFGPGTRLTVL.

The chain has TRBV6-5 and TRBJ1-1, with D hard to call. The CDR3 spans 13 residues. V gave up 9 bases and J gave up 4 bases, with 15 bases separating them. CDR1 and CDR2 from the germline V gene are MNHEY and SVGAGI. For the CDR3, the DNA is TGTGCCAGTAGTCCGGGGTCAGGCACTGAAGCTTTCTTT. Encoded protein: CASSPGSGTEAFF.

The chain has TRBV4-2 and TRBJ2-1, with D unclear. V lost 0 bases, J lost 6 bases, and 9 bases lay in between. This CDR3 has 14 amino acids. Germline V gene sequence: CDR1 LGHNA, CDR2 YNFKEQ. The CDR3 is CASSQDFEANEQFF. The CDR3 DNA follows: TGTGCCAGCAGCCAAGATTTCGAGGCCAATGAGCAGTTCTTC.

The chain combines TRBV9 with TRBJ1-1, with 9 bases lining up with TRBD1. The CDR3 spans 14 residues. Unmatched junction bases numbered 3, after V lost 3 bases and J lost 3 bases. The germline CDR1 and CDR2 sequences are SGDLS and YYNGEE. CDR3: CASSADRGYTEAFF. DNA for the CDR3: TGTGCCAGCAGCGCGGACAGGGGTTACACTGAAGCTTTCTTT.

The chain recombines TRBV27 with TRBJ1-1; D is uncertain. CDR3 length equals 15 residues. The V end lost 5 bases, the J end lost 5 bases, and 18 bases lay between the germline ends. CDR1 is MNHEY and CDR2 is SMNVEV in the germline V gene (reference sequence). In nucleotides, the CDR3 is TGTGCCAGCAGTCCCAGTCAGAGGTTAAGGACTGAAGCTTTCTTT. This gives the protein CASSPSQRLRTEAFF.

This clone was recorded a few times. V is TRBV19 and J is TRBJ2-7; TRBD1 agrees at 12 bases. Germline V gene sequence: CDR1 LNHDA, CDR2 SQIVND (reference sequence). The CDR3 loop spans 15 amino acids. V gave up 3 bases and J gave up 2 bases; unmatched junction bases: 2. CDR3 sequence: CASSIGTGGTYEQYF. CDR3 bases: TGTGCCAGTAGTATCGGGACAGGGGGCACCTACGAGCAGTACTTC. Full variable domain (outside the CDR3, taken from reference TRBV19 and TRBJ2-7): DGGITQSPKYLFRKEGQNVTLSCEQNLNHDAMYWYRQDPGQGLRLIYYSQIVNDFQKGDIAEGYSVSREKKESFPLTVTSAQKNPTAFYLCASSIGTGGTYEQYFGPGTRLTVT.

This sequence joins TRBV7-3 and TRBJ2-1, with TRBD2 matching 7 bases. This CDR3 is built from 15 residues. Per germline, CDR1 SGHTA and CDR2 FQGTGA. The V and J ends lost 2 bases and 4 bases, in that order; junction bases with no gene match: 5. The CDR3 DNA follows: TGTGCCAGCAGCTTAGAGGCGGGAGCTTACAATGAGCAGTTCTTC. It is translated as CASSLEAGAYNEQFF.

The chain couples TRBV6-5 to TRBJ2-7, with a possible D match to TRBD2 (6 bases). Per the germline V gene, CDR1 is MNHEY and CDR2 is SVGAGI. This CDR3 spans 14 amino acids. Deletions cut 6 bases from V and 5 bases from J, with 17 bases between. In DNA, the CDR3 is TGTGCCAGCAGACGAACCGGACTATCTGACGAGCAGTACTTC. Translated: CASRRTGLSDEQYF.

This clone was counted between two and nine times. The gene calls are TRBV19 and TRBJ2-6; the match to TRBD1 covers 10 bases. The CDR3 loop spans 17 amino acids. Germline V CDR1 and CDR2: LNHDA, SQIVND (reference sequence). The ends lost 3 bases at V and 0 bases at J; junction bases unmatched: 2. The CDR3 region is CASSMRTGGSGANVLTF. CDR3 nucleotides: TGTGCCAGTAGTATGAGGACAGGGGGCTCTGGGGCCAACGTCCTGACTTTC.

This clone was counted a single time. The chain links TRBV28 to TRBJ2-7; 9 bases are a match to TRBD2. CDR1 MDHEN and CDR2 SYDVKM come from the germline V gene. This CDR3 is built from 18 residues. With 2 bases clipped from V and 0 bases from J, the junction kept 11 bases outside the gene matches. The CDR3 DNA follows: TGTGCCAGCAGTTTACGCCGGTTTGGGACTAGCCACTCCTACGAGCAGTACTTC. Translating it yields CASSLRRFGTSHSYEQYF.

This chain links TRBV9 with TRBJ1-1; D gene unclear. The CDR3 is 14 residues long. V was cut by 0 bases and J by 0 bases, with 6 bases left in between. CDR1 and CDR2 from the germline V gene are SGDLS and YYNGEE. The CDR3 loop is CASSVAGVNTEAFF. CDR3 sequence (DNA): TGTGCCAGCAGCGTAGCGGGTGTGAACACTGAAGCTTTCTTT.